The 5 T cell receptor beta chains listed next were all sequenced from one sample in a study of blood T cells in healthy people across ages. A J-beta primer mix and a sample-barcoded 5' primer were used in a second PCR of about 7 to 12 cycles. TCRdb independently ran MiXCR on the 5' RACE reads; one entry per CDR3 protein. Here the sample spans 1.5 million to 1.9 million distinct CDR3 sequences, approximately 43% being singletons. Sequencing was carried out using blood. These receptor sequences come from a woman younger than 35 in good health.

The CDR3 spells CASSLHTSGEQFF. Here the CDR3 DNA reads TGTGCCAGCAGTTTACATACTAGCGGGGAGCAGTTCTTC. The rearrangement links TRBV28 to TRBJ2-1; the match to TRBD2 covers 9 bases. The J segment lost 10 bases and the V segment lost 2 bases, leaving 3 bases of the junction unmatched. The CDR3 loop spans 13 amino acids. Germline lookup yields CDR1 MDHEN and CDR2 SYDVKM.

The J gene is TRBJ1-1, the V gene TRBV19; D remains unclear. CDR1 is LNHDA and CDR2 is SQIVND in the germline V gene (reference sequence). The CDR3 is 14 residues long. The V gene lost 6 bases and the J gene lost 0 bases, with 11 bases spanning the gap. As DNA, the CDR3 is TGTGCCAGTAGGATACAGCGCATGAACACTGAAGCTTTCTTT. Translation: CASRIQRMNTEAFF. Looking up the rest from reference TRBV19 and TRBJ1-1 gives the full variable domain: DGGITQSPKYLFRKEGQNVTLSCEQNLNHDAMYWYRQDPGQGLRLIYYSQIVNDFQKGDIAEGYSVSREKKESFPLTVTSAQKNPTAFYLCASRIQRMNTEAFFGQGTRLTVV.

The CDR3 loop reads CASSATGDCGDTEYF. The CDR3 DNA reads TGTGCCAGCAGTGCAACAGGGGATTGCGGAGATACGGAATATTTT. The chain has TRBV12-3 or TRBV12-4 and TRBJ2-3, with 7 bases that match TRBD1. V gave up 5 bases and J gave up 15 bases; unmatched junction bases: 20. The CDR3 is 15 residues long.

This clonotype was counted between two and nine times. The V call is TRBV4-1, the J call TRBJ1-2, with 9 nucleotides matching TRBD1. Unmatched junction bases numbered 13, after V lost 2 bases and J lost 6 bases. The CDR3 has 17 amino acids. The germline gives CDR1 MGHRA, CDR2 YSYEKL. The DNA for the CDR3 is TGCGCCAGCAGCCAACCGACAGGGGGGCTCGGAAAAAATGGCTACACCTTC. This translates into CASSQPTGGLGKNGYTF.

This clonotype was detected a few times. V gene TRBV29-1 combines with J gene TRBJ2-1, with 9 bases aligning to TRBD1. From germline, CDR1 is SQVTM and CDR2 ANQGSEA. The CDR3 is made up of 13 amino acids. The trim removed 7 bases at V and 11 bases at J, leaving 12 bases unmatched. The CDR3 region has the DNA TGCAGCGCACAATCGGGACAGGGAATGAAGCAGTTCTTC. This sequence encodes CSAQSGQGMKQFF.